A selection of T cell receptor beta chains follows, all from one sample in a study of beta chain features in type 1 diabetes. Repertoires were generated with immunoSEQ multiplex PCR, while TCRdb's copy carries only in-frame clones and drops some. The sample carries 400,000 to 450,000 clones, roughly 14% recorded once. Sequencing was done on a sample of naive CD4+ T cells from blood. These receptors came from a man aged 25 to 40 in good health. Each CDR3 is given with its conserved first and last residue. Each record gives: D gene, V gene, clone size, J gene, CDR3 DNA, CDR3 protein. A D gene is named only where the DNA matches it firmly. Clone sizes are given selectively: once, few, many, or a class where the clone is expanded.

>.|TRBV7-2|.|TRBJ2-1
TGTGCCAGCAGCTTAGGGATGAGGCGGGAGCAGTTCTTC
CASSLGMRREQFF
>.|TRBV12-5|.|TRBJ1-2
TGTGCTAGTGGTTTGGTACCACAGGAAGATGGCTACACCTTC
CASGLVPQEDGYTF
>TRBD2|TRBV4-3|few|TRBJ2-1
TGCGCCAGCAGCCAAGCTGGACTAGACAATGAGCAGTTCTTC
CASSQAGLDNEQFF
>.|TRBV5-4|few|TRBJ1-1
TGTGCCAGCAGCTTGGATACAGGGAGATTCGCTTTCTTT
CASSLDTGRFAFF
>.|TRBV10-3|.|TRBJ2-5
TGTGCCATCAGTGAGTCCAGGGAGGCGCAAGAGACCCAGTACTTC
CAISESREAQETQYF
>.|TRBV4-1|few|TRBJ2-7
TGCGCCAGCAGCGGATTCGGGCTAGCTGTTGCCTACGAGCAGTACTTC
CASSGFGLAVAYEQYF
>.|TRBV19|.|TRBJ2-3
TGTGCCAGTAGTATAGACGGGGCCACAGATACGCAGTATTTT
CASSIDGATDTQYF
>TRBD1|TRBV6-5|.|TRBJ2-5
TGTGCCAGCACCAAACGAGGGGGCCTCTGGTACTTC
CASTKRGGLWYF
>.|TRBV7-9|.|TRBJ1-2
TGTGCCAGCAGCCCCCGGACTGATCTATCTGGCTACACCTTC
CASSPRTDLSGYTF
>.|TRBV30|.|TRBJ2-2
TGTGCCTGGAGTTGGGGGCAGGGGGAGCTGTTTTTT
CAWSWGQGELFF
>.|TRBV14|.|TRBJ2-3
TGTGCCAGCAGCCTACAGCTTTCAGATACGCAGTATTTT
CASSLQLSDTQYF
>TRBD1|TRBV7-2|few|TRBJ2-4
TGTGCCAGCAGCTTAGCAGGGGGACAGGGGAACATTCAGTACTTC
CASSLAGGQGNIQYF
>TRBD1|TRBV6-5|.|TRBJ2-7
TGTGCCAGCAGTTACGTCGGACAGGACTCCTACGAGCAGTACTTC
CASSYVGQDSYEQYF
>.|TRBV18|few|TRBJ2-2
TGTGCCAGCTCGGCGAGACAGACCACCGGGGAGCTGTTTTTT
CASSARQTTGELFF
>.|TRBV20-1|.|TRBJ2-3
TGCAGTGCTAGGGTGGGGGTAAAGCAGTATTTT
CSARVGVKQYF
>.|TRBV19|.|TRBJ2-3
TGTGCCAGTAAACGTATAGGGACCACAGATACGCAGTATTTT
CASKRIGTTDTQYF
>TRBD1|TRBV7-6|.|TRBJ2-2
TGTGCCAGCAGCCCTACGACAGGGCGAACCGGGGAGCTGTTTTTT
CASSPTTGRTGELFF
>.|TRBV7-6|few|TRBJ2-3
TGTGCCAGCAGCTTCTCCCTTCAAGCGGGAGATACGCAGTATTTT
CASSFSLQAGDTQYF
>TRBD1|TRBV7-9|few|TRBJ2-2
TGTGCCAGCAGCTTTCGCGGACAGGGGGTGAACACCGGGGAGCTGTTTTTT
CASSFRGQGVNTGELFF
>TRBD1|TRBV7-6|few|TRBJ2-7
TGTGCCAGCAGCCTTGCTGGGACAGGATACGAGCAGTACTTC
CASSLAGTGYEQYF
>.|TRBV25-1|few|TRBJ1-6
TGTGCCAGCAGTGAACCCAATTCACCCCTCCACTTT
CASSEPNSPLHF
>.|TRBV30|.|TRBJ2-3
TGTGCCTGGAGTGATGGGGATTCGACAGATACGCAGTATTTT
CAWSDGDSTDTQYF
>.|TRBV4-1|.|TRBJ1-2
TGCGCCAGCAGCCACCAGCCGGAGGCCGAGTATGGCTACACCTTC
CASSHQPEAEYGYTF
>TRBD2|TRBV7-2|few|TRBJ2-1
TGTGCCAGCAGCTCAGAGCGGGGTCACTACAATGAGCAGTTCTTC
CASSSERGHYNEQFF
>TRBD2|TRBV4-2|few|TRBJ2-7
TGTGCCAGCAGCCAAGTGACGGGCGGGGGTTCCACCGAGCAGTACTTC
CASSQVTGGGSTEQYF
>.|TRBV5-6|.|TRBJ2-7
TGTGCCAGCACCCTTTTGAGACAGAGAGATTCCTACGAGCAGTACTTC
CASTLLRQRDSYEQYF
>.|TRBV7-2|.|TRBJ2-2
TGTGCCAGCAGCCAACGGAACACCGGGGAGCTGTTTTTT
CASSQRNTGELFF
>.|TRBV7-9|.|TRBJ1-2
TGTGCCAGCAGGCCAGGCGGCGGTGGCTACACCTTC
CASRPGGGGYTF
>.|TRBV29-1|many|TRBJ2-1
TGCAGCGTTGCGGGAAGGGGAGCTTACAATGAGCAGTTCTTC
CSVAGRGAYNEQFF
>.|TRBV9|few|TRBJ2-5
TGTGCCAGCAGCGTAGGCGGCAACCTTTGGAGGGGGGCCCAAGAGACCCAGTACTTC
CASSVGGNLWRGAQETQYF
>.|TRBV10-3|few|TRBJ1-1
TGTGCCATCACGTCGGGGCTAGGGCGAATCTCCACTGAAGCTTTCTTT
CAITSGLGRISTEAFF
>TRBD2|TRBV7-8|.|TRBJ2-3
TGTGCCAGCAGCAGAGGAGCGGGATCTAGCACAGATACGCAGTATTTT
CASSRGAGSSTDTQYF
>.|TRBV7-2|few|TRBJ2-1
TGTGCCAGCAGCTTACTACAGGGTTCCTACAATGAGCAGTTCTTC
CASSLLQGSYNEQFF
>.|TRBV9|.|TRBJ1-1
TGTGCCAGCAGCGTAGAGACCCGAATTGGGAACACTGAAGCTTTCTTT
CASSVETRIGNTEAFF
>.|TRBV18|few|TRBJ1-4
TGTGCCAGCTCACCCCTCGCATCGGGCGGTGAAAAACTGTTTTTT
CASSPLASGGEKLFF
>.|TRBV14|.|TRBJ2-2
TGTGCCAGCAGCAAGCGAGGGGGCACCGGGGAGCTGTTTTTT
CASSKRGGTGELFF
>TRBD2|TRBV15|.|TRBJ2-1
TGTGCCACCAGCAGAGATCGAGAGGGGACTAGCGGGGGGATATCCTACAATGAGCAGTTCTTC
CATSRDREGTSGGISYNEQFF